One sample yielded the 17 T cell receptor beta chains listed below, sequenced in a study of shared clonotypes between healthy human individuals. TCRdb keeps only in-frame clones here, not all; method: immunoSEQ multiplex PCR. Of 550,000 to 750,000 clones in the sample, 95% were seen once. Only CD45RO-negative cells positively selected for CCR7 counted as naive CD8 cells, so terminally differentiated effector memory CD45RA+ cells were excluded. Sequences were obtained from naive CD8+ T cells sorted from blood. These receptors were taken from a woman in her 30s in good health.

The V gene is TRBV7-9, the J gene TRBJ2-2; TRBD1 matches 11 bases. V shed 5 bases, J shed 4 bases, and the junction held 6 bases outside the gene matches. This CDR3 is 16 amino acids long. CDR1 and CDR2 (germline): SEHNR, FQNEAQ (reference sequence). The CDR3 DNA reads TGTGCCAGCAGCCCCGGACAGGGGGCGTTCACCGGGGAGCTGTTTTTT. Its translation is CASSPGQGAFTGELFF.

The CDR3 sequence is CASSQDSRPGDTYEQYF. For the CDR3, the DNA is TGTGCCAGCAGCCAAGATTCCAGGCCAGGGGATACCTACGAGCAGTACTTC. The rearrangement joins TRBV14 to TRBJ2-7; tentative D call: TRBD1 (6 bases). Germline assignment: CDR1 SGHDN and CDR2 FVKESK. This CDR3 has 17 amino acids. Trimming took off 0 bases at V and 2 bases at J, with 17 bases between the two ends.

The genes are TRBV10-3 and TRBJ2-7; 7 positions match TRBD1. Per germline, CDR1 ENHRY and CDR2 SYGVKD. The CDR3 has 14 residues. The V gene end was trimmed by 3 bases and the J gene end by 7 bases; junction bases not matched to a gene: 9. The CDR3 region has the DNA TGTGCCATCAGTGATAACAGGGGTTTGGGGGAGCAGTACTTC. It codes for CAISDNRGLGEQYF.

The rearrangement uses TRBV9 and TRBJ2-7; 7 bases align to TRBD1. Germline V CDR1 and CDR2: SGDLS, YYNGEE. V lost 0 bases, J lost 3 bases, and 3 bases stayed unmatched. The CDR3 totals 14 residues. CDR3 sequence reads: CASSVGGQDYEQYF. The CDR3 nucleotides read TGTGCCAGCAGCGTAGGCGGACAGGACTACGAGCAGTACTTC.

The V gene is TRBV21-1, the J gene TRBJ2-7; TRBD2, the D gene given by the table, was not confirmed from the DNA. TRBV21-1 is noted as a pseudogene. This CDR3 has 16 amino acids. CDR3 coding DNA: TGTGCCAGCAGCTCCCCATTAGGGAGGGGATCCTACGAGCAGTACTTC. This sequence encodes CASSSPLGRGSYEQYF.

V gene TRBV5-6 combines with J gene TRBJ2-5; 11 bases fit TRBD2. The tail of the sequence fits TRBJ2-7 better, so the J call may be wrong. Germline lookup yields CDR1 SGHDT and CDR2 YYEEEE. The CDR3 length is 15 residues. CDR3 protein: CASSSTSGRWYEQYF. CDR3 nucleotides: TGTGCCAGCAGCTCTACTAGCGGGAGATGGTACGAGCAGTACTTC.

This clone showed up just once. The chain links TRBV6-5 to TRBJ2-7, with no clear D. The germline V gene encodes CDR1 MNHEY and CDR2 SVGAGI. The CDR3 length is 12 residues. The V and J ends lost 7 bases and 5 bases respectively, with 12 bases between them. Here the CDR3 reads CASTPGGNEQYF. In DNA form, the CDR3 reads TGTGCCAGCACCCCCGGCGGAAACGAGCAGTACTTC.

This clone was counted a single time. This sequence joins TRBV29-1 and TRBJ2-7; 8 bases fit TRBD1. The germline gives CDR1 SQVTM, CDR2 ANQGSEA. V lost 7 bases and J lost 4; bases outside the gene matches: 6. The CDR3 totals 12 residues. The CDR3 region is CSASGGSYEQYF. For the CDR3, the DNA is TGCAGCGCGTCAGGGGGCTCTTACGAGCAGTACTTC.

V is TRBV10-1 and J is TRBJ2-3; 8 positions agree with TRBD1. In germline, CDR1 is WNHNN, CDR2 SYGVQD (reference sequence). V shed 4 bases, J shed 3 bases, and the junction held 6 bases outside the gene matches. The CDR3 extends over 15 amino acids. The CDR3 loop reads CASSGDRRRTDTQYF. The CDR3 DNA sequence: TGCGCCAGCAGTGGGGACAGGAGAAGGACAGATACGCAGTATTTT.

V gene TRBV10-1 combines with J gene TRBJ2-1; D is unresolved. The CDR3 runs to 16 residues. The V and J ends lost 2 bases and 0 bases respectively, with 11 bases between them. CDR1 and CDR2 from the germline V gene are WNHNN and SYGVQD (reference sequence). Here the CDR3 reads CASSEVRASSYNEQFF. The DNA for the CDR3 is TGCGCCAGCAGTGAGGTCCGGGCAAGCTCCTACAATGAGCAGTTCTTC.

The chain joins TRBV27 to TRBJ2-2; 8 bases are shared with TRBD2. Germline V gene data show CDR1 as MNHEY and CDR2 as SMNVEV (reference sequence). CDR3 length: 16 amino acids. Trimming took 4 bases from V and 6 from J; bases not matched to a gene: 10. The CDR3 DNA reads TGTGCCAGCAGTTCCTATAGCGGGGCAAGGTCCGGGGAGCTGTTTTTT. It translates to CASSSYSGARSGELFF.

J is TRBJ2-7 and V is TRBV27; 12 bases match TRBD2. Germline V gene sequence: CDR1 MNHEY, CDR2 SMNVEV (reference sequence). The CDR3 is made up of 16 amino acids. V gave up 1 base and J gave up 3 bases; unmatched junction bases: 4. CDR3 nucleotides: TGTGCCAGCAGTTTATTCGCGACTAGCGGGAGCTACGAGCAGTACTTC. Its translation is CASSLFATSGSYEQYF.

V and J are TRBV5-4 and TRBJ2-1; 8 nucleotides match TRBD1. There are 15 residues in the CDR3. CDR1 SGHNT and CDR2 YYREEE come from the germline V gene (reference sequence). Trimming cost V 0 bases and J 8 bases; bases outside gene matches: 7. CDR3 in amino acids: CASSLVGTGADEQFF. Here the CDR3 DNA reads TGTGCCAGCAGCTTGGTTGGGACAGGAGCTGATGAGCAGTTCTTC. Combining the CDR3 with reference TRBV5-4 and TRBJ2-1 gives the whole variable domain ETGVTQSPTHLIKTRGQQVTLRCSSQSGHNTVSWYQQALGQGPQFIFQYYREEENGRGNFPPRFSGLQFPNYSSELNVNALELDDSALYLCASSLVGTGADEQFFGPGTRLTVL.

A note on this clone: Other nucleotide sequences from this sample produce the same CDR3. The chain employs TRBV27 and TRBJ1-5; TRBD1 agrees at 9 bases. The ends lost 5 bases at V and 5 bases at J; junction bases unmatched: 4. The germline CDR1 and CDR2 sequences are MNHEY and SMNVEV (reference sequence). The CDR3 totals 14 residues. CDR3 region: CASSNRQGDQPQHF. The CDR3 nucleotides are TGTGCCAGCAGTAATCGACAGGGGGATCAGCCCCAGCATTTT.

The CDR3 region is CASTSRDTDGYNSPLHF. Written as DNA, the CDR3 is TGTGCCAGCACCTCCCGGGACACGGATGGATATAATTCACCCCTCCACTTT. The genes are TRBV2 and TRBJ1-6; perhaps TRBD1 as D (6 bases). V lost 7 bases and J lost 4, with 20 bases in between. This CDR3 contains 17 residues. From germline, CDR1 is SNHLY and CDR2 FYNNEI. Together with reference TRBV2 and TRBJ1-6, the CDR3 gives the full variable domain: EPEVTQTPSHQVTQMGQEVILRCVPISNHLYFYWYRQILGQKVEFLVSFYNNEISEKSEIFDDQFSVERPDGSNFTLKIRSTKLEDSAMYFCASTSRDTDGYNSPLHFGNGTRLTVT.

DNA for the CDR3: TGTGCCACCAGCCAAGTGGGCAGCAATCAGCCCCAGCATTTT. Protein product: CATSQVGSNQPQHF. This chain uses TRBV15 with TRBJ1-5; D is undetermined. This CDR3 comprises 14 residues. The germline V gene encodes CDR1 LNHNV and CDR2 YYDKDF (reference sequence). Trimming removed 5 bases from V and 1 base from J, with 9 bases in between.

The chain recombines TRBV2 with TRBJ2-7; a weak D match, TRBD1 (5 bases). Germline V lookup: CDR1 SNHLY, CDR2 FYNNEI. The CDR3 is 16 amino acids. Trimming stripped 2 bases from V and 0 bases from J, with 14 bases between. The CDR3 DNA is TGTGCCAGCAGTGAACTCGACAGCCAAAACTCCTACGAGCAGTACTTC. It encodes CASSELDSQNSYEQYF.